This T cell receptor (beta chain) was identified during a study of blood T cell repertoires in COVID-19. Overall study context: In each case, the material was cDNA or gDNA derived from T cells, B-cell-depleted T cells, or PBMCs.

The CDR3 has 15 residues. Germline CDR1 reads MDHEN; CDR2 reads SYDVKM. Losses at the gene ends were 6 bases for V and 4 bases for J; bases not matched to a gene: 5. In the study's own analysis: Reference gene primer amplification gave estimated nucleated cell counts. Sequencing used immunoSEQ multiplex PCR; TCRdb keeps in-frame clones, though not all of them. V and J calls and clone size follow that table, whereas D and trimming were derived from the DNA. The sample carries about 250,000 clones, approximately 86% recorded once. Concerning this clone: The same CDR3 is also encoded by other DNA sequences in this sample.

The sample was peripheral blood. The genes are TRBV28 and TRBJ1-5, with 11 bases that match TRBD1. This TCR came from an older woman who had recovered from COVID-19. CDR3 in DNA: TGTGCCAGCAGATGGGGACAGGGGGGAAATCAGCCCCAGCATTTT. Its translation is CASRWGQGGNQPQHF.